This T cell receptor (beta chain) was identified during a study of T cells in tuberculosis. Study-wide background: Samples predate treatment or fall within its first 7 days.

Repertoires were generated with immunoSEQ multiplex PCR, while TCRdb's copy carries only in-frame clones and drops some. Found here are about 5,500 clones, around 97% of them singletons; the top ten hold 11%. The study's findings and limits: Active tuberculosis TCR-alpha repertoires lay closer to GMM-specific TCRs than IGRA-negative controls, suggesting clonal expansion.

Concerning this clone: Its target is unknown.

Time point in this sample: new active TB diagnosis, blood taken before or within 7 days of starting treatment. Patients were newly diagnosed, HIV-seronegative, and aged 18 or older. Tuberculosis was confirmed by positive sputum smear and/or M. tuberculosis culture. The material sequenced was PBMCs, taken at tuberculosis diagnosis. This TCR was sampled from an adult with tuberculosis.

The CDR3 DNA reads TGCGCCAGCAGCTTGAGTGGCGGTACCTACGAGCAGTACTTC. Its translation is CASSLSGGTYEQYF. The J gene is TRBJ2-7, the V gene TRBV5-1; D uncertain. Trimming took 1 base from V and 2 from J, leaving 10 bases between them. This CDR3 has 14 residues. Germline CDR1 and CDR2: SGHRS and YFSETQ.